This TCR beta chain originates from a study of Graves' ophthalmopathy and Graves' hyperthyroidism. Points on this clonotype: The antigen is undetermined. A clone one base away is much larger, so this may be a read error. The conserved phenylalanine or tryptophan normally closing the CDR3 is absent here, so this likely arose from a read error.

The authors amplified TCR beta CDR3 regions from RNA transcripts. HTBI primers primed a first-round RT-PCR, and a second-round multiplex PCR followed. Using its own MiXCR run on the multiplex PCR reads, TCRdb lists one record per CDR3 protein. The sample contains roughly 1.1 million distinct CDR3 sequences, about 35% of which appear only once. Study-wide results and limits: At around 68% sensitivity and 72.22% specificity, the model predicted progression of the ophthalmopathy. Blood shared most expanded thyroid clonotypes above 0.001 frequency.

Sample: peripheral blood or thyroid tissue (not recorded which). This clonotype originated in an adult man with Graves' hyperthyroidism.

The CDR3 protein is CSASRRDHSYEQYY. CDR3 sequence (DNA): TGCAGTGCTAGCCGCCGGGACCACTCATACGAGCAGTACTAC. V is TRBV20-1 and J is TRBJ2-7, with D possibly being TRBD1 or TRBD2 (5 bases each). Trimming took off 3 bases at V and 4 bases at J, with 16 bases between the two ends. Germline CDR1 reads DFQATT; CDR2 reads SNEGSKA (reference sequence). This CDR3 comprises 14 residues.